The 12 T cell receptor beta chains presented below share a single source sample, sequenced in a study of long-term antiretroviral therapy in people with HIV. A v3.0 immunoSEQ assay was performed at survey level. Produced via immunoSEQ multiplex PCR; TCRdb's table is partial and in-frame only. The sample includes some 34,000 clones, approximately 96% of them seen just once. The sequenced sample was unsorted PBMCs, obtained 6.6 years after starting antiretroviral therapy. These TCRs come from a man aged 30 to 39 with HIV.

The CDR3, as DNA: TGTGCCAGTAGTGTCAGAGAAAATAATTCACCCCTCCACTTT. It yields the protein CASSVRENNSPLHF. The chain combines TRBV19 with TRBJ1-6; D gene unclear. The CDR3 runs 14 residues. Germline CDR1 and CDR2: LNHDA and SQIVND (reference sequence). The ends were cut back, 5 bases at V and 5 bases at J, with 10 bases in the middle.

The chain joins TRBV6-6 to TRBJ2-5; the D gene is possibly TRBD2 (6 bases). Per the germline V gene, CDR1 is MNHNY and CDR2 is SVGAGI (reference sequence). V was trimmed by 5 bases and J by 2 bases, leaving 15 bases between them. This CDR3 has 15 residues. CDR3 residues: CASSHVWGEQETQYF. The CDR3 bases are TGTGCCAGCAGTCATGTCTGGGGGGAGCAAGAGACCCAGTACTTC.

This clone was detected once. The V and J genes are TRBV4-1 and TRBJ2-1; D uncertain. Germline V gene sequence: CDR1 MGHRA, CDR2 YSYEKL. V lost 3 bases and J 8 bases, leaving 8 bases between the germline ends. This CDR3 comprises 12 residues. CDR3: CASSHTLDEQFF. The CDR3 nucleotides read TGCGCCAGCAGCCATACCCTGGATGAGCAGTTCTTC.

The genes are TRBV7-3 and TRBJ2-5; D ambiguous. Trimming cost V 3 bases and J 5 bases, with 10 bases left between them. The germline gives CDR1 SGHTA, CDR2 FQGTGA. This CDR3 is built from 13 residues. The CDR3 here is CASSFLPEETQYF. The DNA for the CDR3 is TGTGCCAGCAGCTTTCTCCCGGAGGAGACCCAGTACTTC.

This chain joins TRBV2 and TRBJ1-4; maybe TRBD1 (5 bases). Per the germline V gene, CDR1 is SNHLY and CDR2 is FYNNEI. CDR3 size: 13 residues. The ends were cut back, 4 bases at V and 8 bases at J, with 11 bases in the middle. CDR3 bases: TGTGCCAGCAGTGTGGGACGGGGGGAAAAACTGTTTTTT. Residues: CASSVGRGEKLFF. Complete variable domain (other parts from reference TRBV2 and TRBJ1-4): EPEVTQTPSHQVTQMGQEVILRCVPISNHLYFYWYRQILGQKVEFLVSFYNNEISEKSEIFDDQFSVERPDGSNFTLKIRSTKLEDSAMYFCASSVGRGEKLFFGSGTQLSVL.

This chain joins TRBV5-6 and TRBJ2-3; possible D gene TRBD2, 5 bases. With 5 bases removed from V and 6 bases from J, the gap between germline ends came to 13 bases. This CDR3 has 13 amino acids. Per germline, CDR1 SGHDT and CDR2 YYEEEE. The CDR3 DNA sequence: TGTGCCAGCAGGAGGGCTGAGTGGGATACGCAGTATTTT. Translated, it gives CASRRAEWDTQYF.

This clone appeared once. V and J are TRBV30 and TRBJ1-2, with no clear D. V lost 4 bases and J 6 bases, leaving 6 bases between the germline ends. Germline CDR1 GTSNPN, CDR2 SVGIG (reference sequence). The CDR3 contains 10 residues. CDR3 nucleotide sequence: TGTGCCTGGAAAAGAGATGGCTACACCTTC. Residues: CAWKRDGYTF.

The chain carries TRBV7-3 and TRBJ2-5; the D gene is possibly TRBD2 (7 bases). This CDR3 comprises 15 residues. Trimming took 2 bases from V and 8 from J, leaving 18 bases between them. Germline loops: CDR1 SGHTA, CDR2 FQGTGA. The CDR3 DNA sequence: TGTGCCAGCAGCTTAGGGCTAGCGGACAGTTCCACCCAGTACTTC. Protein: CASSLGLADSSTQYF.

The chain links TRBV7-2 to TRBJ1-3, with 9 nucleotides matching TRBD1. Germline V lookup: CDR1 SGHTA, CDR2 FQGNSA. The length of the CDR3 is 18 residues. With 7 bases clipped from V and 0 bases from J, the junction kept 13 bases outside the gene matches. CDR3 region: CASKSTGQGPFSGNTIYF. CDR3 coding DNA: TGTGCCAGCAAAAGTACGGGACAGGGCCCTTTCTCTGGAAACACCATATATTTT. Complete variable domain (other parts from reference TRBV7-2 and TRBJ1-3): GAGVSQSPSNKVTEKGKDVELRCDPISGHTALYWYRQSLGQGLEFLIYFQGNSAPDKSGLPSDRFSAERTGGSVSTLTIQRTQQEDSAVYLCASKSTGQGPFSGNTIYFGEGSWLTVV.

The chain links TRBV7-9 to TRBJ2-7; 10 bases align to TRBD1. Germline V gene sequence: CDR1 SEHNR, CDR2 FQNEAQ (reference sequence). The CDR3 sequence is 13 residues long. Trimming at V came to 5 bases and at J to 11 bases, leaving 9 bases not matched to a gene. The CDR3 DNA sequence: TGTGCCAGCAGCCAGGGGGGACAGGGGTCCAAGTACTTC. It is translated as CASSQGGQGSKYF. Based on the CDR3 plus reference TRBV7-9 and TRBJ2-7, the full variable domain is DTGVSQNPRHKITKRGQNVTFRCDPISEHNRLYWYRQTLGQGPEFLTYFQNEAQLEKSRLLSDRFSAERPKGSFSTLEIQRTEQGDSAMYLCASSQGGQGSKYFGPGTRLTVT.

The chain is built from TRBV7-9 and TRBJ2-4; perhaps TRBD1 as D (6 bases). CDR3 length: 14 residues. V lost 0 bases and J lost 7, with 10 bases in between. Germline V gives CDR1 SEHNR, CDR2 FQNEAQ (reference sequence). The CDR3 reads CASSLARGENIQYF. Written as DNA, the CDR3 is TGTGCCAGCAGCTTAGCCAGGGGTGAGAACATTCAGTACTTC.

The chain combines TRBV27 with TRBJ1-5, with D maybe TRBD1 (5 bases). The CDR3 has 14 amino acids. V gave up 6 bases and J gave up 6 bases, with 15 bases separating them. Germline V gene data show CDR1 as MNHEY and CDR2 as SMNVEV (reference sequence). The CDR3 reads CASSLGGVGQPQHF. The CDR3 DNA reads as TGTGCCAGCAGCCTGGGGGGAGTTGGTCAGCCCCAGCATTTT.